The next 10 T cell receptor beta chains were all read from a single sample in a study of identical twins (dated by TCRdb to the mid-2010s). Library prep was done by 5' RACE. This sample was sequenced with an Illumina HiSeq 2000. TCRdb cleaned the public reads at Q25 with fastp, built clones with MiXCR and kept in-frame beta chains. All rows with the same CDR3 protein become a single entry with the most common DNA and genes. This sample gives approximately 680,000 distinct CDR3 sequences in total; under 8.5% of them show up just once. Of the sample, 1.6% falls within the top ten clones. Separately, the same data were catalogued under a study of yellow fever vaccine responses in identical twins.

The sequenced sample consisted of PBMCs. The receptor set was obtained from a woman under 30 in good health.

This clonotype was found many times. The chain carries TRBV5-1 and TRBJ2-7; 8 bases fit TRBD2. Germline CDR1 and CDR2: SGHRS and YFSETQ. With 4 bases clipped from V and 7 bases from J, the junction kept 10 bases outside the gene matches. This CDR3 is 14 amino acids long. The CDR3: CASSATGGPEEQYF. The DNA of the CDR3 is TGCGCCAGCAGCGCAACGGGAGGGCCAGAGGAGCAGTACTTC.

The chain has TRBV6-1 and TRBJ1-6; D gene unclear. CDR1 is MNHNS and CDR2 is SASEGT in the germline V gene. The CDR3 covers 14 residues. Trimming shortened V by 8 bases and J by 4 bases, and 12 bases separated the two germline ends. The CDR3 loop is CASRILSYNSPLHF. DNA for the CDR3: TGTGCCAGCCGTATCCTCTCTTATAATTCACCCCTCCACTTT.

This clonotype came up a few times. This chain uses TRBV4-2 with TRBJ2-1, with D perhaps given as TRBD1 or TRBD2 (5 bases each). The ends were cut back, 5 bases at V and 1 base at J, with 12 bases in the middle. The CDR3 runs 15 residues. Germline CDR1 and CDR2: LGHNA and YNFKEQ. The CDR3 loop is CASSERDVSYNEQFF. CDR3 DNA sequence: TGTGCCAGCAGCGAAAGGGACGTTTCCTACAATGAGCAGTTCTTC.

This clonotype was observed at least ten times. The chain joins TRBV4-1 to TRBJ2-4; 7 positions match TRBD2. This CDR3 comprises 14 residues. The junction had 6 bases not matched to a gene; V was cut back by 1 base and J by 9 bases. The germline CDR1 and CDR2 sequences are MGHRA and YSYEKL. In nucleotides, the CDR3 is TGCGCCAGCAGCCAAGGAAGCGGGAATGGCATTCAGTACTTC. Its translation is CASSQGSGNGIQYF.

Ten or more counts support this clonotype. This rearrangement joins TRBV29-1 to TRBJ2-7; D possibly corresponds to TRBD1 (7 bases). The V and J ends lost 4 bases and 4 bases respectively, with 20 bases between them. Germline-derived CDR1 and CDR2 are SQVTM and ANQGSEA. This CDR3 has 15 amino acids. CDR3 in DNA: TGCAGCGTTGGCGGGATCCGGGACAGATCTTACGAGCAGTACTTC. Protein sequence: CSVGGIRDRSYEQYF.

This clonotype was picked up many times. This chain connects TRBV12-3 or TRBV12-4 to TRBJ2-4; D is unresolved. CDR3 length equals 14 residues. The germline V and J ends were trimmed by 0 bases and 4 bases, with 7 bases remaining between them. CDR3 amino acids: CASSLALEKNIQYF. The CDR3 nucleotides are TGTGCCAGCAGTTTAGCGCTTGAGAAAAACATTCAGTACTTC.

This clonotype appeared a few times. V gene TRBV4-2 combines with J gene TRBJ1-5; D is unresolved. Germline CDR1 LGHNA, CDR2 YNFKEQ. V lost 1 base to trimming and J lost 5 bases, with 6 bases between them. This CDR3 contains 13 residues. Here the CDR3 reads CASSQVGDQPQHF. CDR3 sequence (DNA): TGTGCCAGCAGCCAAGTAGGTGATCAGCCCCAGCATTTT.

The rearrangement joins TRBV12-3 or TRBV12-4 to TRBJ2-3, with TRBD2 as a possible D gene (6 bases). The V end was cut by 4 bases, the J end by 0 bases, with 11 bases between. The CDR3 is 15 residues long. CDR3 nucleotide sequence: TGTGCCAGCAGTTCCGCAGGGACTAGCACAGATACGCAGTATTTT. Its translation: CASSSAGTSTDTQYF.

This clonotype was detected a few times. The chain employs TRBV21-1 and TRBJ2-5. TRBV21-1 constitutes a pseudogene. The CDR3 is 18 amino acids. As DNA, the CDR3 is TGTGCCAGCAGCAAAGGAAGGCCTACCCATCGACTGCAAGAGACCCAGTACTTC. As protein: CASSKGRPTHRLQETQYF.

This clonotype has just a few counts. The chain employs TRBV2 and TRBJ2-7; D remains ambiguous. The germline V and J ends were trimmed by 2 bases and 2 bases, with 7 bases remaining between them. Germline V CDR1 and CDR2: SNHLY, FYNNEI. The CDR3 runs 13 residues. CDR3 DNA: TGTGCCAGCAGTGAAAGCCCAACCTACGAGCAGTACGTC. Translation gives CASSESPTYEQYV.